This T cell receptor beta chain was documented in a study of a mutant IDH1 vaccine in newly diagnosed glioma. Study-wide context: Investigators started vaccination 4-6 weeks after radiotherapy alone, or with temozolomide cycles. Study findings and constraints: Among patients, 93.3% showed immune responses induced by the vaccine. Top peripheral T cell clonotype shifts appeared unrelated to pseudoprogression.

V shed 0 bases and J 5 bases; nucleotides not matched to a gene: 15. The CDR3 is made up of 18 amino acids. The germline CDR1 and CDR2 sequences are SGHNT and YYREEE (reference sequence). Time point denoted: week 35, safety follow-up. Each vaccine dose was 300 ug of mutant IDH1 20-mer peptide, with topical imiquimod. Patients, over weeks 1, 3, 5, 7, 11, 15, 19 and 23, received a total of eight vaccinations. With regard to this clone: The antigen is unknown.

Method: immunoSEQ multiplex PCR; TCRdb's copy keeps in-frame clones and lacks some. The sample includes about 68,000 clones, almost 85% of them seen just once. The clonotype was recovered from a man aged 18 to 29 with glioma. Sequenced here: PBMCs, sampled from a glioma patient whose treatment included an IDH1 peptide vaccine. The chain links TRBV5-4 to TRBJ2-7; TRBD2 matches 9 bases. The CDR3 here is CASSLDLGTRLAGNEQYF. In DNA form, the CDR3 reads TGTGCCAGCAGCTTGGACTTGGGGACCCGGCTAGCGGGAAACGAGCAGTACTTC.